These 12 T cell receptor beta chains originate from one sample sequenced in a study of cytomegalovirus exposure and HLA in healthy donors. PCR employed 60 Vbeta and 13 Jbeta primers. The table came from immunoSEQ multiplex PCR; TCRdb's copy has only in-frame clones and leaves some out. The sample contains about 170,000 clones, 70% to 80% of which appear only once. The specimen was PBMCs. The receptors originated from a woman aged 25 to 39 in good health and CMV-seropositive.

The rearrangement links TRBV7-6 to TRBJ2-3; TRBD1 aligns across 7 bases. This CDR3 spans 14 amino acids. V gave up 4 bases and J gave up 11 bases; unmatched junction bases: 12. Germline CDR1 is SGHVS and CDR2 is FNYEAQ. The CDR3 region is CASSSADRPKEQYF. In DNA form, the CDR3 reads TGTGCCAGCAGCTCTGCGGACAGGCCCAAGGAGCAGTATTTT.

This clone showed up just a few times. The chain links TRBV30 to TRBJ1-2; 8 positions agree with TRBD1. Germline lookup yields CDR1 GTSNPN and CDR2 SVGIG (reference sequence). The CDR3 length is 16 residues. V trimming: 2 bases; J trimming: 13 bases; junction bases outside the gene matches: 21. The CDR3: CAWSPGSGGPEGVGTF. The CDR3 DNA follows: TGTGCCTGGAGTCCGGGGTCAGGGGGCCCAGAGGGGGTCGGCACCTTC.

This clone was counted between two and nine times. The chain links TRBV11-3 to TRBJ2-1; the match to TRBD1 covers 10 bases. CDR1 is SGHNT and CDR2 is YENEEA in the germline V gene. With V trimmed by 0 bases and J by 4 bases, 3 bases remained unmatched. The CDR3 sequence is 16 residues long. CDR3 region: CASSLDGQGGYNEQFF. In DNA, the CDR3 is TGTGCCAGCAGCTTAGATGGACAGGGGGGATACAATGAGCAGTTCTTC.

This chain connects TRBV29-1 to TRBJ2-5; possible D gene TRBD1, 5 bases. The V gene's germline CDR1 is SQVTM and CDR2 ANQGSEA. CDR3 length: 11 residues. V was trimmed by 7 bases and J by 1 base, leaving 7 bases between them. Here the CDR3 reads CSGQSQETQYF. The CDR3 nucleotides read TGCAGCGGACAGAGCCAAGAGACCCAGTACTTC. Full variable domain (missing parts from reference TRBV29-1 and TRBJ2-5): SAVISQKPSRDICQRGTSLTIQCQVDSQVTMMFWYRQQPGQSLTLIATANQGSEATYESGFVIDKFPISRPNLTFSTLTVSNMSPEDSSIYLCSGQSQETQYFGPGTRLLVL.

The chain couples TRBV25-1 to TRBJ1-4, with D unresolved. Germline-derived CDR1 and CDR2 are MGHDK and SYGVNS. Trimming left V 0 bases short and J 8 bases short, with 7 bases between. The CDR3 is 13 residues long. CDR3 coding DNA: TGTGCCAGCAGTGAATATGGGAGCGAAAAACTGTTTTTT. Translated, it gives CASSEYGSEKLFF.

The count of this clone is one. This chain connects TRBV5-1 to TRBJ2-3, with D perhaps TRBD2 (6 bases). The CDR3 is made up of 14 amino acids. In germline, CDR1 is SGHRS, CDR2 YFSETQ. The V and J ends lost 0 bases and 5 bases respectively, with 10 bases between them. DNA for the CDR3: TGCGCCAGCAGCTTGGGAACGGAGGGAGATACGCAGTATTTT. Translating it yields CASSLGTEGDTQYF.

Here the CDR3 DNA reads TGTGCCAGCAGCCGACCCATCCAGACAGGGGGAAATGAAAAACTGTTTTTT. It translates to CASSRPIQTGGNEKLFF. The gene calls are TRBV28 and TRBJ1-4; TRBD1 matches 9 bases. This CDR3 is built from 17 residues. V was pared by 6 bases and J by 5 bases, with 13 bases of the junction left unmatched. Germline CDR1 MDHEN, CDR2 SYDVKM.

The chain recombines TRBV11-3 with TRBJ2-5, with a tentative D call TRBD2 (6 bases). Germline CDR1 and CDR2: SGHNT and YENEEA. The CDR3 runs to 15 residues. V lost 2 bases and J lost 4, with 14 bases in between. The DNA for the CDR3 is TGTGCCAGCAGCTTATTAACGGGAGCGGGAGAGACCCAGTACTTC. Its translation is CASSLLTGAGETQYF.

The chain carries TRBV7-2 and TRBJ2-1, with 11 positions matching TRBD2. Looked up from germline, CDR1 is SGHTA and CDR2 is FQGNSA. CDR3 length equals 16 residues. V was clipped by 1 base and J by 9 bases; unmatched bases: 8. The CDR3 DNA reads TGTGCCAGCAGCTTAGATCTAGCGGGAGGTGCAAGTGAGCAGTTCTTC. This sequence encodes CASSLDLAGGASEQFF. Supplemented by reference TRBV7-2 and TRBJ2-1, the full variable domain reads GAGVSQSPSNKVTEKGKDVELRCDPISGHTALYWYRQSLGQGLEFLIYFQGNSAPDKSGLPSDRFSAERTGGSVSTLTIQRTQQEDSAVYLCASSLDLAGGASEQFFGPGTRLTVL.

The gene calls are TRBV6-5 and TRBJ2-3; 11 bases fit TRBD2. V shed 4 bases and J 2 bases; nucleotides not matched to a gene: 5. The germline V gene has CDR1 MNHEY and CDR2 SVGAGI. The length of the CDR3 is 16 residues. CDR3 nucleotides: TGTGCCAGCAGTTCCCTACTAGCGGGGGACACAGATACGCAGTATTTT. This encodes CASSSLLAGDTDTQYF.

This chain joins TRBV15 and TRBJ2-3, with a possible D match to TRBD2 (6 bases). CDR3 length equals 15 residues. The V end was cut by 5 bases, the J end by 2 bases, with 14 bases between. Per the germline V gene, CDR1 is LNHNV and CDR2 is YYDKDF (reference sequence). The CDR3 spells CATSDPGTFTDTQYF. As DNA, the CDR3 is TGTGCCACCAGCGACCCCGGGACTTTCACAGATACGCAGTATTTT.

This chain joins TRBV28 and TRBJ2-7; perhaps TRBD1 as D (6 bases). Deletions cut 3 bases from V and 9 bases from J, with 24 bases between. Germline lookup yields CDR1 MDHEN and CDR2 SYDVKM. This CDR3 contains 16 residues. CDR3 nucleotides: TGTGCCAGCAGTTTCATACAACAGGGTGTGGGATATGGGCAGTACTTC. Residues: CASSFIQQGVGYGQYF. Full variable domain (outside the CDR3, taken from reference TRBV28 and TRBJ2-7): DVKVTQSSRYLVKRTGEKVFLECVQDMDHENMFWYRQDPGLGLRLIYFSYDVKMKEKGDIPEGYSVSREKKERFSLILESASTNQTSMYLCASSFIQQGVGYGQYFGPGTRLTVT.